This record concerns one T cell receptor beta chain sequence. The authors' processing: How many nucleated cells were present was estimated from reference gene primer amplification. This table comes from immunoSEQ multiplex PCR, and its TCRdb copy is limited to in-frame clones, with some not included. V, J and clone size were drawn from that table, and D and trimming were deduced from the DNA. The sample lists around 320,000 clones; 90% were seen once. The sample belongs to a study of blood T cell repertoires in COVID-19. Study-level information: PBMCs, B-cell-depleted T cells, or T cells provided the cDNA or gDNA that made up the material.

The germline V and J ends were trimmed by 0 bases and 13 bases, with 12 bases remaining between them. There are 12 residues in the CDR3. CDR1 and CDR2 (germline): MGHRA, YSYEKL. This study enrolled people aged 18 to 89 from 20 to 25 US geographic areas. Allocation to cohorts depended on clinical history reported by the participants. Sequencing used PBMCs or T cells enriched from blood (not recorded which). This TCR was recovered from a woman in her twenties or thirties who had been exposed to COVID-19. The rearrangement joins TRBV4-1 to TRBJ1-2, with D tentatively TRBD1 (5 bases). The CDR3 is CASSQDVGARTF. In DNA, the CDR3 is TGCGCCAGCAGCCAAGATGTAGGGGCACGCACCTTC.